One and the same sample provided the 25 T cell receptor beta chains below, sequenced in a study of blood T cell repertoires in COVID-19. TCRdb's copy holds only in-frame clones and misses some; the assay was immunoSEQ multiplex PCR. The sample lists 30,000 to 50,000 clones; about four fifths were seen once. Sequenced sample: peripheral blood. The receptors shown here come from an elderly man with active or convalescent COVID-19.

The V and J genes are TRBV28 and TRBJ1-1, with D maybe TRBD1 (5 bases). Germline CDR1 reads MDHEN; CDR2 reads SYDVKM. V was trimmed by 2 bases and J by 6 bases, leaving 19 bases between them. CDR3 size: 16 residues. The CDR3, as DNA: TGTGCCAGCAGTTTAGGTTGGGGGGGGAGTGGCGCTGAAGCTTTCTTT. It yields the protein CASSLGWGGSGAEAFF.

V and J are TRBV7-9 and TRBJ1-1; unclear D gene. Between the trimmed V and J ends, which lost 4 bases and 0 bases, there was a span of 6 bases. The V gene's germline CDR1 is SEHNR and CDR2 FQNEAQ (reference sequence). The CDR3 runs to 13 residues. The CDR3 loop reads CASSWHLNTEAFF. Written as DNA, the CDR3 is TGTGCCAGCAGCTGGCATCTGAACACTGAAGCTTTCTTT.

The V gene is TRBV7-9, the J gene TRBJ2-1, with 14 bases aligning to TRBD2. CDR3 size: 17 residues. Germline V CDR1 and CDR2: SEHNR, FQNEAQ (reference sequence). The V and J ends lost 3 bases and 6 bases, in that order; junction bases with no gene match: 7. CDR3: CASSFPGTSGGANEQFF. CDR3 bases: TGTGCCAGCAGCTTTCCCGGGACTAGCGGGGGAGCCAATGAGCAGTTCTTC.

This chain uses TRBV6-2 or TRBV6-3 with TRBJ1-5; the match to TRBD1 covers 10 bases. Germline CDR1 MNHEY, CDR2 SVGEGT. The CDR3 is 15 residues long. With 5 bases clipped from V and 2 bases from J, the junction kept 3 bases outside the gene matches. The CDR3 DNA reads as TGTGCCAGCAGTCGGGGGACAGGGGGCAATCAGCCCCAGCATTTT. It is translated as CASSRGTGGNQPQHF.

CDR3 sequence: CASSLGSGTGGDYGYTF. Written as DNA, the CDR3 is TGTGCCAGCAGCTTAGGTTCAGGGACAGGGGGTGACTATGGCTACACCTTC. V usage is TRBV7-9 and J usage is TRBJ1-2, with TRBD1 matching 11 bases. Per germline, CDR1 SEHNR and CDR2 FQNEAQ (reference sequence). The CDR3 has 17 residues. Trimming at V came to 1 base and at J to 3 bases, leaving 7 bases not matched to a gene.

The rearrangement links TRBV24-1 to TRBJ2-3; D not resolved. The V end lost 2 bases, the J end lost 2 bases, and 4 bases lay between the germline ends. This CDR3 spans 13 amino acids. Per the germline V gene, CDR1 is KGHDR and CDR2 is SFDVKD. The CDR3 reads CATSDSFTDTQYF. In nucleotides, the CDR3 is TGTGCCACCAGTGATTCCTTCACAGATACGCAGTATTTT.

The CDR3 DNA reads TGTGCCAGCAGCCCCAGGGCCGGATTCACTGAAGCTTTCTTT. Translating it yields CASSPRAGFTEAFF. The genes are TRBV28 and TRBJ1-1; possibly TRBD1 for D (5 bases). Trimming shortened V by 6 bases and J by 4 bases, and 15 bases separated the two germline ends. From germline, CDR1 is MDHEN and CDR2 SYDVKM. The CDR3 sequence is 14 residues long.

The V call is TRBV4-2, the J call TRBJ2-2; a weak D match, TRBD2 (7 bases). The V gene's germline CDR1 is LGHNA and CDR2 YNFKEQ. Trimming shortened V by 8 bases and J by 2 bases, and 15 bases separated the two germline ends. This CDR3 has 15 amino acids. This chain's CDR3 is CASERGALNTGELFF. DNA for the CDR3: TGTGCCAGCGAACGGGGGGCGTTAAACACCGGGGAGCTGTTTTTT.

The chain is built from TRBV28 and TRBJ1-2, with D maybe TRBD1 (6 bases). This CDR3 has 12 amino acids. CDR1 is MDHEN, CDR2 SYDVKM, per germline. Trimming left V 3 bases short and J 8 bases short, with 10 bases between. The CDR3 DNA reads TGTGCCAGCAGTTTTGGGGGCGAGGGCTACACCTTC. The encoded protein is CASSFGGEGYTF.

A single count supports this clone. The V and J genes are TRBV6-6 and TRBJ1-4; tentatively, D is TRBD1 (5 bases). Trimming removed 2 bases at V and 8 bases at J, with 9 bases between. Germline lookup yields CDR1 MNHNY and CDR2 SVGAGI (reference sequence). The CDR3 runs 13 residues. CDR3 amino acids: CASSYPRQEKLFF. As DNA, the CDR3 is TGTGCCAGCAGTTACCCACGACAGGAAAAACTGTTTTTT.

The chain couples TRBV4-2 to TRBJ2-7; D is unclear. Germline CDR1 LGHNA, CDR2 YNFKEQ. The length of the CDR3 is 13 residues. With 3 bases removed from V and 5 bases from J, the gap between germline ends came to 11 bases. In DNA, the CDR3 is TGTGCCAGCAGCCAGTTTGGTAGTGACGAGCAGTACTTC. Its protein is CASSQFGSDEQYF.

This clone was picked up a small number of times. The chain recombines TRBV15 with TRBJ2-1; TRBD2 matches 9 bases. The germline V gene has CDR1 LNHNV and CDR2 YYDKDF (reference sequence). CDR3 length: 18 residues. After removal of 0 bases from V and 1 base from J, the junction contained 7 bases not matched to a gene. Here the CDR3 DNA reads TGTGCCACCAGCAGAGATTCGGAGCGGGGGGTTTCCTACAATGAGCAGTTCTTC. This gives the protein CATSRDSERGVSYNEQFF.

The V gene is TRBV7-2, the J gene TRBJ2-3, with D unclear. Germline CDR1 reads SGHTA; CDR2 reads FQGNSA. The CDR3 has 15 amino acids. V dropped 0 bases and J dropped 0 bases, with 7 bases sitting between them. This chain's CDR3 is CASSLALGSTDTQYF. The CDR3 nucleotides read TGTGCCAGCAGCTTAGCCCTCGGGAGCACAGATACGCAGTATTTT. The full variable domain, in which reference TRBV7-2 and TRBJ2-3 provide the parts outside the CDR3, is GAGVSQSPSNKVTEKGKDVELRCDPISGHTALYWYRQSLGQGLEFLIYFQGNSAPDKSGLPSDRFSAERTGGSVSTLTIQRTQQEDSAVYLCASSLALGSTDTQYFGPGTRLTVL.

The chain has TRBV7-2 and TRBJ1-5, with D maybe TRBD1 (6 bases). The CDR3 has 16 amino acids. Germline values: CDR1 SGHTA, CDR2 FQGNSA. V was clipped by 3 bases and J by 4 bases, with 16 bases between them. DNA of the CDR3: TGTGCCAGCAGCTTCTTGCAAGCGGGGGCGAATCAGCCCCAGCATTTT. It yields the protein CASSFLQAGANQPQHF.

V usage is TRBV7-6 and J usage is TRBJ2-3, with D tentatively TRBD2 (5 bases). This CDR3 has 15 amino acids. V dropped 5 bases and J dropped 4 bases, with 16 bases sitting between them. The germline V gene has CDR1 SGHVS and CDR2 FNYEAQ. DNA of the CDR3: TGTGCCAGCAGCCCCTCGACGCACGGGGCAGATACGCAGTATTTT. It translates to CASSPSTHGADTQYF. The full variable domain, in which reference TRBV7-6 and TRBJ2-3 provide the parts outside the CDR3, is GAGVSQSPRYKVTKRGQDVALRCDPISGHVSLYWYRQALGQGPEFLTYFNYEAQQDKSGLPNDRFSAERPEGSISTLTIQRTEQRDSAMYRCASSPSTHGADTQYFGPGTRLTVL.

The chain combines TRBV29-1 with TRBJ2-7; 10 nucleotides align to TRBD2. This CDR3 contains 16 residues. After removal of 2 bases from V and 2 bases from J, the junction contained 9 bases not matched to a gene. Germline CDR1 and CDR2: SQVTM and ANQGSEA. CDR3 in DNA: TGCAGCGTTGAAAGCGGGACTAGCGTCCCTACCTACGAGCAGTACTTC. As protein: CSVESGTSVPTYEQYF.

The gene calls are TRBV5-1 and TRBJ1-4, with D perhaps matching TRBD1 (6 bases). Germline CDR1 is SGHRS and CDR2 is YFSETQ. The CDR3 sequence is 14 residues long. V was shortened by 4 bases and J by 5 bases, with 12 bases between the two germline ends. This chain's CDR3 is CASSEGGANEKLFF. The CDR3 region has the DNA TGCGCCAGCAGCGAAGGGGGGGCAAATGAAAAACTGTTTTTT.

The gene calls are TRBV5-6 and TRBJ2-1, with 12 bases that match TRBD2. CDR1 SGHDT and CDR2 YYEEEE come from the germline V gene. The CDR3 loop spans 16 amino acids. V lost 0 bases, J lost 9 bases, and 7 bases stayed unmatched. CDR3 sequence (DNA): TGTGCCAGCAGCTTGGACCTAGCGGGGGGGTTCCTTGAGCAGTTCTTC. Its protein product is CASSLDLAGGFLEQFF.

This chain joins TRBV27 and TRBJ1-1; TRBD1 might be the D (6 bases). V was trimmed by 6 bases and J by 4 bases, leaving 15 bases between them. The CDR3 consists of 14 residues. Germline values: CDR1 MNHEY, CDR2 SMNVEV (reference sequence). CDR3 nucleotides: TGTGCCAGCAGCACCGGGACACTACTCACTGAAGCTTTCTTT. Translation gives CASSTGTLLTEAFF.

The chain's CDR3 is CASSKTGYEQYF. CDR3 DNA sequence: TGTGCCAGCAGCAAAACAGGCTACGAGCAGTACTTC. The rearrangement uses TRBV7-9 and TRBJ2-7, with D possibly being TRBD1 (5 bases). Deletions cut 5 bases from V and 3 bases from J, with 8 bases between. Germline loops: CDR1 SEHNR, CDR2 FQNEAQ (reference sequence). The CDR3 length is 12 residues.

In its sample, this clone was seen a few times. DNA for the CDR3: TGTGCCAGCAGTGACATGAGGGGACTAGCCTACGAGCAGTACTTC. Its protein product is CASSDMRGLAYEQYF. This chain uses TRBV2 with TRBJ2-7, with 8 bases matching TRBD2. The CDR3 loop spans 15 amino acids. V lost 3 bases, J lost 2 bases, and 6 bases stayed unmatched. Germline-derived CDR1 and CDR2 are SNHLY and FYNNEI.

This chain uses TRBV7-9 with TRBJ1-1; 8 bases map to TRBD1. The CDR3 is made up of 15 amino acids. Germline-derived CDR1 and CDR2 are SEHNR and FQNEAQ (reference sequence). The ends lost 5 bases at V and 1 base at J; junction bases unmatched: 6. As DNA, the CDR3 is TGTGCCAGCAGCAGCTACAGGGGGGAGAACACTGAAGCTTTCTTT. Translating gives CASSSYRGENTEAFF.

The J gene is TRBJ2-7, the V gene TRBV20-1; a possible D gene is TRBD1 (6 bases). Germline V CDR1 and CDR2: DFQATT, SNEGSKA (reference sequence). This CDR3 has 15 amino acids. Trimming stripped 3 bases from V and 6 bases from J, with 21 bases between. CDR3 residues: CSASTNQGRFSEQYF. The DNA for the CDR3 is TGCAGTGCTAGTACAAATCAGGGGCGGTTCTCCGAGCAGTACTTC.

This clone has more than one count but fewer than ten. The V call is TRBV7-9, the J call TRBJ2-2, with 9 bases matching TRBD2. CDR3 length: 16 residues. Losses at the gene ends were 1 base for V and 5 bases for J; bases not matched to a gene: 5. Germline V gene data show CDR1 as SEHNR and CDR2 as FQNEAQ (reference sequence). CDR3 region: CASSLGSLAGTGELFF. CDR3 DNA: TGTGCCAGCAGCTTAGGGTCACTAGCGGGTACCGGGGAGCTGTTTTTT.

The chain recombines TRBV10-3 with TRBJ1-5, with 9 bases lining up with TRBD1. V dropped 0 bases and J dropped 5; count of bases not matched to a gene: 2. This CDR3 comprises 15 residues. The V gene's germline CDR1 is ENHRY and CDR2 SYGVKD. The CDR3 protein is CAISESGQGHQPQHF. As DNA, the CDR3 is TGTGCCATCAGTGAGTCGGGACAGGGTCATCAGCCCCAGCATTTT.